This entry features one T cell receptor (beta chain) sequence. These data belong to a study of blood T cell repertoires in COVID-19. Looking at the study overall: Specimens from acute and convalescent COVID-19 originated in the United States, Italy and Spain. Sample material is recorded as cDNA or gDNA derived from T cells, B-cell-depleted T cells, or PBMCs.

As processed by the authors: For nucleated cells, counts were estimated from reference gene primer amplification. Only in-frame clones appear in the TCRdb table, and some are missing; sequencing was by immunoSEQ multiplex PCR. The V and J calls and the clone size are those of that table, but D and trimming were determined from the DNA. Of hundreds of thousands of clones in the sample, 87% were seen once. Germline V gene lookup returns CDR1 SGHTA and CDR2 FQGTGA. Between the trimmed V and J ends, which lost 0 bases and 6 bases, there was a span of 7 bases. CDR3 size: 13 residues. Sequenced input: peripheral blood. This receptor was identified in a woman aged 18-29 years who had recovered from COVID-19. This chain uses TRBV7-3 with TRBJ2-3; D is uncertain. The CDR3: CASSLTEWDTQYF. In nucleotides, the CDR3 is TGTGCCAGCAGCTTAACCGAGTGGGATACGCAGTATTTT.